The 23 T cell receptor beta chains presented below share a single source sample, sequenced in a study of cytomegalovirus exposure and HLA in healthy donors. Sequencing used immunoSEQ multiplex PCR; TCRdb keeps in-frame clones, though not all of them. The sample records a few hundred thousand clones, 80% to 95% being singletons. Sequences were obtained from PBMCs. These receptors all come from a woman aged 30 to 39 in good health and CMV-seronegative.

The chain combines TRBV10-2 with TRBJ2-1, with a tentative D call TRBD1 (5 bases). Germline assignment: CDR1 WSHSY and CDR2 SAAADI. The CDR3 is 14 residues long. The ends were cut back, 5 bases at V and 2 bases at J, with 10 bases in the middle. The CDR3 reads CASSTGSTYNEQFF. Here the CDR3 DNA reads TGCGCCAGCAGTACAGGATCTACCTACAATGAGCAGTTCTTC.

This chain uses TRBV9 with TRBJ2-1, with D uncertain. Germline CDR1 SGDLS, CDR2 YYNGEE. V dropped 3 bases and J dropped 5 bases, with 15 bases sitting between them. The length of the CDR3 is 15 residues. CDR3 nucleotides: TGTGCCAGCAGCGCCGCGACGGGCAGACACAATGAGCAGTTCTTC. Translating it yields CASSAATGRHNEQFF.

The gene calls are TRBV28 and TRBJ2-7; TRBD2 matches at 7 bases. The CDR3 covers 13 residues. The V and J ends lost 3 bases and 7 bases, in that order; junction bases with no gene match: 6. Germline assignment: CDR1 MDHEN and CDR2 SYDVKM. CDR3 in DNA: TGTGCCAGCAGTTTTAGCCAGGGAGGGGAGCAGTACTTC. Encoded protein: CASSFSQGGEQYF.

V is TRBV21-1 and J is TRBJ2-7; TRBD2, the table's D call, was not compared with the DNA. TRBV21-1 has pseudogene status. The CDR3 extends over 13 amino acids. The CDR3 DNA sequence: TGTGCCAGCTCCCCTTCGAACGGCTACGAGCAGTACTTC. It is translated as CASSPSNGYEQYF.

V and J are TRBV5-8 and TRBJ1-5; a weak D match, TRBD1 (5 bases). The CDR3 consists of 15 residues. V was clipped by 4 bases and J by 3 bases, with 14 bases between them. Per germline, CDR1 SGHTS and CDR2 YDEGEE. CDR3 coding DNA: TGTGCCAGCAGCGAGGGGACGGAAATCAATCAGCCCCAGCATTTT. It specifies CASSEGTEINQPQHF.

The CDR3 loop reads CASSSWRGDGYTF. The CDR3 DNA sequence: TGTGCCAGCAGTTCGTGGAGGGGGGATGGCTACACCTTC. V gene TRBV28 combines with J gene TRBJ1-2; possibly TRBD1 for D (6 bases). Between the trimmed V and J ends, which lost 4 bases and 6 bases, there was a span of 12 bases. Germline V gives CDR1 MDHEN, CDR2 SYDVKM. This CDR3 region has 13 residues.

The chain carries TRBV11-1 and TRBJ2-1, with 8 bases fitting TRBD2. The CDR3 runs to 16 residues. V shed 5 bases and J 9 bases; nucleotides not matched to a gene: 15. CDR1 SGHAT and CDR2 FQDESV come from the germline V gene (reference sequence). The CDR3 is CASSHPLGTRAREQFF. The CDR3 region has the DNA TGTGCCAGCAGCCACCCGTTAGGGACTAGGGCCCGTGAGCAGTTCTTC.

The chain carries TRBV7-9 and TRBJ2-2; perhaps D is TRBD1 or TRBD2 (5 bases each). Germline lookup yields CDR1 SEHNR and CDR2 FQNEAQ (reference sequence). The ends were cut back, 6 bases at V and 7 bases at J, with 21 bases in the middle. This CDR3 is 16 amino acids long. The DNA of the CDR3 is TGTGCCAGCAGTCCCGCGCAGGGCTCAGGGAGCGGGGAGCTGTTTTTT. This sequence encodes CASSPAQGSGSGELFF. The variable domain in full, completed from reference TRBV7-9 and TRBJ2-2, reads DTGVSQNPRHKITKRGQNVTFRCDPISEHNRLYWYRQTLGQGPEFLTYFQNEAQLEKSRLLSDRFSAERPKGSFSTLEIQRTEQGDSAMYLCASSPAQGSGSGELFFGEGSRLTVL.

This chain links TRBV2 with TRBJ2-5, with D hard to call. The CDR3 has 13 amino acids. Trimming left V 4 bases short and J 2 bases short, with 8 bases between. The germline V gene has CDR1 SNHLY and CDR2 FYNNEI. CDR3 in DNA: TGTGCCAGCAGTGTACGAGTTCAAGAGACCCAGTACTTC. It encodes CASSVRVQETQYF.

The V call is TRBV7-2, the J call TRBJ2-7, with a possible D match to TRBD2 (6 bases). CDR1 SGHTA and CDR2 FQGNSA come from the germline V gene. The ends were cut back, 1 base at V and 7 bases at J, with 14 bases in the middle. The CDR3 length is 14 residues. The CDR3 region has the DNA TGTGCCAGCAGCTTAGTCGGGGCGGGGCCGGAGCAGTACTTC. Amino acids: CASSLVGAGPEQYF.

The CDR3: CACPAGDRGSFF. CDR3 nucleotides: TGTGCCTGCCCCGCCGGGGACAGGGGATCTTTCTTT. The chain is built from TRBV30 and TRBJ1-1; 10 positions agree with TRBD1. V dropped 6 bases and J dropped 12; count of bases not matched to a gene: 10. The length of the CDR3 is 12 residues. Germline V lookup: CDR1 GTSNPN, CDR2 SVGIG (reference sequence).

The chain combines TRBV28 with TRBJ1-4; D gene unclear. Per the germline V gene, CDR1 is MDHEN and CDR2 is SYDVKM. V lost 6 bases and J lost 5, with 22 bases in between. The CDR3 runs 17 residues. CDR3 nucleotides: TGTGCCAGCAGCACCTACGCCGGGAGCCTTGGGAATGAAAAACTGTTTTTT. Translating gives CASSTYAGSLGNEKLFF. The variable domain in full, with the rest retrieved from reference TRBV28 and TRBJ1-4, is DVKVTQSSRYLVKRTGEKVFLECVQDMDHENMFWYRQDPGLGLRLIYFSYDVKMKEKGDIPEGYSVSREKKERFSLILESASTNQTSMYLCASSTYAGSLGNEKLFFGSGTQLSVL.

The count of this clone is one. The J gene is TRBJ2-3, the V gene TRBV28; 9 nucleotides align to TRBD1. This CDR3 contains 14 residues. The ends lost 6 bases at V and 5 bases at J; junction bases unmatched: 6. The V gene's germline CDR1 is MDHEN and CDR2 SYDVKM. The CDR3 is CASSGTGSRDTQYF. The CDR3 DNA reads as TGTGCCAGCAGCGGGACAGGGAGTCGAGATACGCAGTATTTT.

The genes are TRBV7-9 and TRBJ2-1; D gene ambiguous. CDR3 length equals 14 residues. Trimming took off 1 base at V and 5 bases at J, with 9 bases between the two ends. Germline V gene data show CDR1 as SEHNR and CDR2 as FQNEAQ (reference sequence). CDR3 residues: CASSLEKGNNEQFF. CDR3 bases: TGTGCCAGCAGCTTAGAGAAGGGTAACAATGAGCAGTTCTTC.

The gene calls are TRBV28 and TRBJ2-7; D is ambiguous. There are 13 residues in the CDR3. Trimming removed 4 bases at V and 9 bases at J, with 16 bases between. Germline V lookup: CDR1 MDHEN, CDR2 SYDVKM. CDR3 residues: CASSSLLFVGQYF. The CDR3 DNA is TGTGCCAGCAGTTCACTTCTCTTTGTAGGGCAGTACTTC. Full variable domain (remainder filled in from reference TRBV28 and TRBJ2-7): DVKVTQSSRYLVKRTGEKVFLECVQDMDHENMFWYRQDPGLGLRLIYFSYDVKMKEKGDIPEGYSVSREKKERFSLILESASTNQTSMYLCASSSLLFVGQYFGPGTRLTVT.

This chain uses TRBV6-1 with TRBJ2-7; 9 positions agree with TRBD1. This CDR3 spans 15 amino acids. The junction had 12 bases not matched to a gene; V was cut back by 5 bases and J by 7 bases. Germline assignment: CDR1 MNHNS and CDR2 SASEGT. CDR3 in DNA: TGTGCCAGCAGTAGAGACCGGGACAGGGTTGCGGAGCAGTACTTC. The encoded protein is CASSRDRDRVAEQYF.

The chain uses TRBV28 and TRBJ1-1, with a possible D match to TRBD1 (5 bases). Trimming pared 2 bases from V and 0 bases from J, leaving 16 bases between. Germline V gene lookup returns CDR1 MDHEN and CDR2 SYDVKM. The CDR3 contains 17 residues. This CDR3 reads CASSLAGVHLMNTEAFF. In nucleotides, the CDR3 is TGTGCCAGCAGTTTAGCGGGGGTCCACTTGATGAACACTGAAGCTTTCTTT.

The rearrangement uses TRBV4-3 and TRBJ1-2; 9 bases line up with TRBD1. There are 15 residues in the CDR3. After removal of 2 bases from V and 7 bases from J, the junction contained 8 bases not matched to a gene. Germline CDR1 LGHNA, CDR2 YSLEER. CDR3 nucleotide sequence: TGCGCCAGCAGCCAACAACCGGGACAGGGTTTTGGCTACACCTTC. Amino acids: CASSQQPGQGFGYTF.

The chain recombines TRBV7-6 with TRBJ2-2; 7 bases map to TRBD2. Trimming at V came to 6 bases and at J to 4 bases, leaving 17 bases not matched to a gene. The CDR3 extends over 18 amino acids. Germline V gives CDR1 SGHVS, CDR2 FNYEAQ. The CDR3 sequence is CASSNGPRGEGFTGELFF. CDR3 nucleotide sequence: TGTGCCAGCAGTAATGGACCTAGAGGGGAGGGCTTCACCGGGGAGCTGTTTTTT.

The chain is built from TRBV2 and TRBJ1-1, with D possibly TRBD1 on 6 matching bases. The CDR3 loop spans 16 amino acids. Trimming cost V 7 bases and J 0 bases, with 18 bases left between them. Per germline, CDR1 SNHLY and CDR2 FYNNEI. For the CDR3, the DNA is TGTGCCAGCATTGGGTCGGACAGCATCATGAACACTGAAGCTTTCTTT. Amino acid sequence: CASIGSDSIMNTEAFF. Full variable domain (remainder filled in from reference TRBV2 and TRBJ1-1): EPEVTQTPSHQVTQMGQEVILRCVPISNHLYFYWYRQILGQKVEFLVSFYNNEISEKSEIFDDQFSVERPDGSNFTLKIRSTKLEDSAMYFCASIGSDSIMNTEAFFGQGTRLTVV.

The J gene is TRBJ1-4, the V gene TRBV5-1, with 8 bases matching TRBD1. The CDR3 contains 17 residues. The germline V gene encodes CDR1 SGHRS and CDR2 YFSETQ. Trimming took 3 bases from V and 3 from J; bases not matched to a gene: 10. The chain's CDR3 is CASSSTFATGANEKLFF. The CDR3 nucleotides read TGCGCCAGCAGCTCCACCTTCGCGACAGGGGCTAATGAAAAACTGTTTTTT.

The CDR3 coding sequence is TGTGCCAGCAGAAACCTAGCGGGAGAGCAGTTCTTC. Encoded protein: CASRNLAGEQFF. The chain uses TRBV5-6 and TRBJ2-1; 9 bases are a match to TRBD2. CDR1 and CDR2 (germline): SGHDT, YYEEEE. V lost 5 bases and J lost 10; bases outside the gene matches: 4. This CDR3 spans 12 amino acids.

V and J are TRBV27 and TRBJ2-7; D not certain. This CDR3 contains 14 residues. Looked up from germline, CDR1 is MNHEY and CDR2 is SMNVEV (reference sequence). V lost 0 bases and J lost 2, with 8 bases in between. CDR3 nucleotide sequence: TGTGCCAGCAGTTTATCGGTAGCTGCCTACGAGCAGTACTTC. Amino acid sequence: CASSLSVAAYEQYF.